This T cell receptor (beta chain) was identified during a study of Ad26.COV2.S vaccination and SARS-CoV-2 variants. Whole-study context: Sample donor was a member of the COV1001 Ad26.COV2.S trial arm. Into the muscle, Ad26.COV2.S was dosed once or twice, 56 days apart.

This sample's treatment: roughly 18 received Ad26.COV2.S at low or high dose, single or two shots; roughly 5 received placebo; per-sample allocation not given. Sampling happened 63 days after the first vaccine or placebo injection. What was given as vaccine was an Ad26 vector encoding Wuhan-strain SARS-CoV-2 spike. Trimming took off 3 bases at V and 5 bases at J, with 20 bases between the two ends. CDR3 length: 18 amino acids. Germline-derived CDR1 and CDR2 are KGHSH and LQKENI. As regards this clone: No antigen is known for it.

The method was immunoSEQ multiplex PCR; TCRdb's version includes in-frame clones alone and lacks a portion of them. Here the sample spans some 320,000 clones, around 85% being singletons. Study conclusions and caveats: Total responses of T cells may have been underestimated by the analyses of TCR breadth and depth.

The chain carries TRBV18 and TRBJ1-6; D remains unclear. The receptor comes from a person aged 18-60 years who received the Ad26.COV2.S COVID-19 vaccine or a placebo. The specimen comprised peripheral blood, sampled in a trial of Ad26.COV2.S vaccine versus placebo. The CDR3 region is CASSPNRRGAKDNSPLHF. The CDR3, as DNA: TGTGCCAGCTCACCGAACCGGCGGGGAGCAAAGGATAATTCACCCCTCCACTTT.